Sequencing of this T cell receptor (beta chain) was carried out in a study of control samples from healthy donors and cancer patients (dated by TCRdb to the early 2020s). Libraries were prepared through the immunoSEQ multiplex PCR assay. TCRdb took over this immuneACCESS table, retaining in-frame rearrangements with V and J assigned. Such tables are incomplete; in checked studies, under half of the missing clones stem from an unresolved V gene, and the remainder is unexplained. The sample data list 100,000 or so clones, and roughly 84% of these were observed just once. The ten largest make up about 20% of the sample. Concerning this clone itself: Its target antigen remains unknown. One base away there is no much larger clone; base qualities are not given.

The CDR3 sequence holds 14 residues, the cysteine and phenylalanine included. CDR3 DNA only is kept here, 42 bases in frame from base 1. From a lookup of the germline V gene (reference sequence), CDR1 and CDR2 are LGHDT and YNNKEL. Cut back by 7 bases and 4 bases, the V and J ends lie 16 bases apart. The clonotype was recovered from a woman between 50 and 59 years old in good health. Sequences were obtained from blood. The chain couples TRBV3-1 (or the pseudogene TRBV3-2) to TRBJ1-1; D gene: possibly TRBD1, on 5 matching bases. The CDR3 region has the sequence CASTKGALSTEAFF. The DNA sequence is TGTGCCAGCACAAAAGGGGCGCTGAGCACTGAAGCTTTCTTT.